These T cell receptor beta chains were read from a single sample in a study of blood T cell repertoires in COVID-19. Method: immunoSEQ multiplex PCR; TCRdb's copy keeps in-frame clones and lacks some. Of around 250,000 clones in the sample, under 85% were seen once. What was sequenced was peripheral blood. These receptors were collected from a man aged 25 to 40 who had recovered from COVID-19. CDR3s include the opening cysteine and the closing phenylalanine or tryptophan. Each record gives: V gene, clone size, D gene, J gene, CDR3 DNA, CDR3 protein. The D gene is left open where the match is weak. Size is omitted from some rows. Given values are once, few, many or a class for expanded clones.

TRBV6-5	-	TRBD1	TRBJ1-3	TGTGCCAGCGCGGACAGGGGGCGCGGAAACACCATATATTTT	CASADRGRGNTIYF
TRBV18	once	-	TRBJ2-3	TGTGCCAGCTCACCGCGCTTACCTCAGAACGGGGATACGCAGTATTTT	CASSPRLPQNGDTQYF
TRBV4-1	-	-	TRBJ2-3	TGCGCCAGCAGTATTCGTACTAACCCGAGCACAGATACGCAGTATTTT	CASSIRTNPSTDTQYF
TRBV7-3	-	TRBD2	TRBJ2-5	TGTGCCAGCCTCCCTAGCGGGGGTATGGAGACCCAGTACTTC	CASLPSGGMETQYF
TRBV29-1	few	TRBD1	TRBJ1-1	TGCAGCGTTTTAACAGGGGATAAGAACACTGAAGCTTTCTTT	CSVLTGDKNTEAFF
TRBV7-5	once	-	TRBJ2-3	TGTGTCAGAAGCCGAGCGCCGACAGATACGCAGTATTTT	CVRSRAPTDTQYF
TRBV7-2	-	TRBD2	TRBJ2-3	TGTGCCAGCAGCCCGCGGACTAGCGGGGGGTCTAGCACAGATACGCAGTATTTT	CASSPRTSGGSSTDTQYF
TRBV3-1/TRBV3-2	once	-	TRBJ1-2	TGTGCCAGCAGCCAAGAAGGGGTGGGGAACTATGGCTACACCTTC	CASSQEGVGNYGYTF
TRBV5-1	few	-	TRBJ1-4	TGCGCCAGCAGCTTGGTCGGGAACCAGGAAAAACTGTTTTTT	CASSLVGNQEKLFF
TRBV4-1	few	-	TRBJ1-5	TGCGCCAGCAGCCAAGTATACGGGGATCAGCCCCAGCATTTT	CASSQVYGDQPQHF